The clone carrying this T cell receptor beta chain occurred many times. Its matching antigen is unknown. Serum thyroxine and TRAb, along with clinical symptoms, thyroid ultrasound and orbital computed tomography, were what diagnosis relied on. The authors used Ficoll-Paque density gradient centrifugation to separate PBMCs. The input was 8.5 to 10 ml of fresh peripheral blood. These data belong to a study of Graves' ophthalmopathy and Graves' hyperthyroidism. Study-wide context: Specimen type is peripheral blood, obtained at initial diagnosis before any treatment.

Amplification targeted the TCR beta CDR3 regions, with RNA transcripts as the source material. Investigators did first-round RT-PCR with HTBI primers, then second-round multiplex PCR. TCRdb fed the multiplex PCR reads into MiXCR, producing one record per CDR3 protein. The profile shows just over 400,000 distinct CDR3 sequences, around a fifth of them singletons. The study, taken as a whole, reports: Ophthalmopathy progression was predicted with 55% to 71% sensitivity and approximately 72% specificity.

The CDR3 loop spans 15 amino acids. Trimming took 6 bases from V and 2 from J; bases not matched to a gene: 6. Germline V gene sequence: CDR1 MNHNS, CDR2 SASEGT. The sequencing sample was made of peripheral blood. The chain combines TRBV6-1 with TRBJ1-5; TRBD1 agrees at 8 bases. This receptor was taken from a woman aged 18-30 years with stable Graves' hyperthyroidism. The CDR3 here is CASSRGTGRNQPQHF. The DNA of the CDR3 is TGTGCCAGCAGCCGGGGGACAGGTCGCAATCAGCCCCAGCATTTT.